This T cell receptor beta chain was identified in a study of T cell responses to AZD1222 COVID-19 vaccine. Whole-study results and caveats: Vaccine-associated CD4 TCRs ranged over spike, dominating at 160-218 and 743-854. Most donors were white British and more were female, and clonal diversity was possibly underestimated. It was only after the peak T cell response that any repertoires were sampled.

Using immunoSEQ multiplex PCR, the repertoire was profiled, and TCRdb retains in-frame clones only, with some absent. The sample carries 110,000 to 150,000 clones, 88% recorded once. V was pared by 0 bases and J by 0 bases, with 7 bases between. The CDR3 covers 15 residues. The V gene's germline CDR1 is SGHNT and CDR2 YYREEE (reference sequence). Pooling of second doses given at about 4 or about 12 weeks was done. Comment on this clone: The target antigen is unknown.

Sequenced material: peripheral blood, taken 28 days after the second AZD1222 dose. The rearrangement links TRBV5-4 to TRBJ1-3; D remains ambiguous. The clonotype was recovered from an adult who received the AZD1222 COVID-19 vaccine. CDR3 nucleotide sequence: TGTGCCAGCAGCTTGGGGGGAGTCTCTGGAAACACCATATATTTT. This sequence encodes CASSLGGVSGNTIYF.